This T cell receptor beta chain emerged from a study of human T cells and chemical hapten exposure (dated by TCRdb to about 2021). About the investigation overall: For sensitization, 2% DPC in acetone was applied to an approximately 2 cm by approximately 2 cm area of upper inner arm skin. Alopecia areata with under or over 50% scalp involvement, alopecia totalis and alopecia universalis were represented in the patient cohort, which was mostly female. Patient blood was sampled pre-sensitization (week 0) and at 2, 6 and about 24 weeks after DPC sensitization. Libraries were pooled for sequencing, and variation in per-sample TCR yields was attributed mainly to small differences in library volumes within the pool. In alopecia patients, the study followed how the peripheral blood TCR repertoire changed in vivo over primary and secondary sensitization to diphenylcyclopropenone (DPC), a hapten. For TCR sequencing, blood came from approximately 29 alopecia patients at anywhere from one to four time points (pre-sensitization, 2, 6 and 24 weeks). Patch tests used Finn chambers with 0.01% DPC on the upper back, scored after 6 days by International Contact Dermatitis Research Group standards. Patients additionally received weekly therapeutic DPC doses to the scalp throughout the roughly 25-week study period.

What the authors observed across the whole study: DPC sensitization did not change how many TCRs were above 1 in 1000 frequency, and no evidence was found of alterations in global repertoire structure. Expanded TCRs formed significantly more large CDR3 similarity clusters than pre-sensitization or healthy control sets, consistent with antigen-driven responses. Alopecia, a presumed autoimmune disease, was present in all patients, so the immune response of the patients might differ from that of healthy individuals. Patch test score was positively correlated with the number of PT1 expanded TCRs, with significance at thresholds 8, 16 and 32 but not at 4. Repeated subsampling changed both the strength of the expansion versus patch-test correlation and the threshold at which that correlation became significant.

The CDR3 contains 11 residues, cysteine and phenylalanine counted. Only the CDR3 portion is preserved as DNA: 33 bases, with reading frame beginning at the first base. The CDR1 and CDR2 encoded by the germline V gene (reference sequence) are DFQATT and SNEGSKA. In the paper's terms, the time point label means: patch test 1, 2 weeks after DPC sensitization. The treatment or condition label, read with the paper, signifies: therapeutic diphenylcyclopropenone sensitization with weekly scalp DPC. At each patch-test visit, blood was drawn before the patch test was applied. Patients were considered eligible if aged 18 to 70, diagnosed with alopecia and deemed suitable for DPC therapy, and patients were excluded if pregnant. Unfractionated whole blood was collected in Tempus Blood RNA tubes, and total RNA was extracted from that blood. Libraries were made using RACE. Sequencing relied on a NextSeq 500. During library preparation, unique molecular identifiers were attached to individual cDNA molecules so that TCRs could be counted quantitatively and reproducibly. From each blood RNA sample, both TCR alpha and TCR beta chains were sequenced. Turning to the authors' computational methods: Samples had a median of approximately 93,000 TCRs, with a range from about 23,224 to 690,600. V, J and CDR3 annotation of the TCR reads was performed with the Decombinator software suite. For the PS versus PT1 abundance plots, all samples were subsampled to the same number of TCRs (28,000). TCRs were defined as expanded if absent before sensitization and observed at least eight times at the 2-week time point. In TCRdb, the public reads were trimmed at Q25 with fastp and aligned with MiXCR, with productive beta chains retained. Identical CDR3 proteins give one entry, which carries the most common genes and DNA. These V and J calls rely on TCRdb rather than the paper's analysis. The sample table holds tens of thousands of distinct CDR3 sequences, of which 7.5% to 9.5% were seen once. Jointly, the top ten make up roughly 1.4% of the sample.

This clonotype was seen at least ten times. Its antigen is not yet known. No per-base quality is available; no much larger clone lies one base away. This chain joins TRBV20-1 to TRBJ2-7, with the identity of the D gene unclear. The input for sequencing was whole blood, taken in connection with sensitization to the hapten diphenylcyclopropenone (DPC). This TCR was sampled from a woman in her 30s with alopecia areata. Some clones in this sample may be carry-over from other donors' samples. The CDR3 protein is CSGAVSYEQYF. The nucleotide sequence reads as follows: TGCTCAGGCGCCGTCTCCTACGAGCAGTACTTC.